The 28 T cell receptor beta chains given below trace back to one sample, sequenced in a study of blood T cell repertoires in COVID-19. Here immunoSEQ multiplex PCR was the method, and the copy in TCRdb shows in-frame clones only, minus some. The sample lists 95,000 to 110,000 clones, over 75% occurring once. Sequencing input: peripheral blood. These receptors were taken from a human donor in a cohort sampled during active or convalescent COVID-19.

This clone was seen only a few times. The V call is TRBV24-1, the J call TRBJ1-1; 10 nucleotides agree with TRBD1. V gave up 4 bases and J gave up 2 bases; unmatched junction bases: 6. The CDR3 runs 16 residues. Germline CDR1 KGHDR, CDR2 SFDVKD. The CDR3 loop is CATSEGQGVHNTEAFF. For the CDR3, the DNA is TGTGCCACCAGTGAAGGACAGGGGGTCCATAACACTGAAGCTTTCTTT.

The chain recombines TRBV29-1 with TRBJ1-2; D unresolved. V lost 3 bases and J 8 bases, leaving 16 bases between the germline ends. Germline V lookup: CDR1 SQVTM, CDR2 ANQGSEA. The CDR3 sequence is 13 residues long. The CDR3 bases are TGCAGCGTTGAGGCAGGACTCTATGAGGGCTACACCTTC. This codes for CSVEAGLYEGYTF.

The V and J genes are TRBV12-3 or TRBV12-4 and TRBJ1-2; 7 bases map to TRBD1. This CDR3 contains 12 residues. Trimming removed 5 bases from V and 6 bases from J; junction bases left unmatched: 3. The CDR3 nucleotides read TGTGCCAGCAGTCATGGGACAGATGGCTACACCTTC. This encodes CASSHGTDGYTF.

This chain uses TRBV19 with TRBJ2-1; the D gene is possibly TRBD2 (7 bases). Trimming took 2 bases from V and 2 from J, leaving 13 bases between them. This CDR3 spans 16 amino acids. From germline, CDR1 is LNHDA and CDR2 SQIVND (reference sequence). The CDR3 is CASSINPGGPYNEQFF. As DNA, the CDR3 is TGTGCCAGTAGTATAAATCCCGGGGGGCCCTACAATGAGCAGTTCTTC.

This chain links TRBV5-6 with TRBJ2-1; possibly TRBD1 for D (6 bases). Trimming took off 1 base at V and 7 bases at J, with 21 bases between the two ends. The CDR3 has 17 amino acids. The germline V gene encodes CDR1 SGHDT and CDR2 YYEEEE. CDR3 protein: CASSLLGFGAQGNEQFF. The CDR3 DNA sequence: TGTGCCAGCAGCTTGTTAGGGTTCGGGGCGCAGGGGAATGAGCAGTTCTTC.

The V and J genes are TRBV28 and TRBJ1-1; TRBD1 matches at 9 bases. The CDR3 has 18 residues. The V and J ends lost 2 bases and 1 base, in that order; junction bases with no gene match: 11. Germline-derived CDR1 and CDR2 are MDHEN and SYDVKM. This CDR3 reads CASSLGSGTGNWNTEAFF. The CDR3 nucleotides read TGTGCCAGCAGTTTAGGCAGTGGGACAGGGAATTGGAACACTGAAGCTTTCTTT.

The chain couples TRBV18 to TRBJ2-3; TRBD2 matches at 12 bases. Losses at the gene ends were 3 bases for V and 8 bases for J; bases not matched to a gene: 15. CDR1 is KGHSH and CDR2 is LQKENI in the germline V gene. The CDR3 contains 18 residues. The CDR3 here is CASSPQGGTSGPRGTQYF. Here the CDR3 DNA reads TGTGCCAGCTCACCCCAAGGCGGGACTAGCGGGCCGCGGGGTACGCAGTATTTT.

Here the CDR3 DNA reads TGTGCCACCACGGACAGAGCCAAAAACATTCAGTACTTC. Residues: CATTDRAKNIQYF. V and J are TRBV3-1 (or the pseudogene TRBV3-2) and TRBJ2-4, with a weak D call TRBD1 (6 bases). V was pared by 10 bases and J by 0 bases, with 10 bases between. From germline, CDR1 is LGHDT and CDR2 YNNKEL (reference sequence). CDR3 size: 13 residues.

This sequence joins TRBV10-3 and TRBJ2-3, with 8 bases lining up with TRBD1. Trimming removed 6 bases from V and 1 base from J; junction bases left unmatched: 0. The CDR3 is 13 residues long. CDR1 ENHRY and CDR2 SYGVKD come from the germline V gene. The CDR3 here is CAIRQGGTDTQYF. DNA for the CDR3: TGTGCCATCAGACAGGGGGGCACAGATACGCAGTATTTT.

This clone has only one observation. The chain has TRBV24-1 and TRBJ1-2; TRBD1 is a possible D gene (5 bases). Between the trimmed V and J ends, which lost 4 bases and 8 bases, there was a span of 16 bases. Germline loops: CDR1 KGHDR, CDR2 SFDVKD. This CDR3 has 14 residues. The DNA for the CDR3 is TGTGCCACCAGTGACGGCCAGGGTTCGCGGGGCTACACCTTC. Protein sequence: CATSDGQGSRGYTF.

This clone was counted a single time. The rearrangement uses TRBV3-1 (or the pseudogene TRBV3-2) and TRBJ1-5; D may be TRBD1 (6 bases). The CDR3 is 14 amino acids. Germline-derived CDR1 and CDR2 are LGHDT and YNNKEL (reference sequence). V dropped 4 bases and J dropped 3 bases, with 10 bases sitting between them. CDR3 sequence (DNA): TGTGCCAGCAGCCGAGGGGGGGACAATCAGCCCCAGCATTTT. This gives the protein CASSRGGDNQPQHF.

The rearrangement joins TRBV2 to TRBJ1-2, with TRBD1 matching over 8 bases. V lost 7 bases to trimming and J lost 3 bases; unmatched junction nucleotides: 7. The CDR3 totals 14 residues. Looked up from germline, CDR1 is SNHLY and CDR2 is FYNNEI. The CDR3 bases are TGTGCCAGCACATCCAGGGGGCTGGACTATGGCTACACCTTC. It yields the protein CASTSRGLDYGYTF.

The chain has TRBV6-5 and TRBJ2-1; possibly TRBD2 for D (5 bases). Germline values: CDR1 MNHEY, CDR2 SVGAGI. The CDR3 has 13 amino acids. With 6 bases removed from V and 11 bases from J, the gap between germline ends came to 17 bases. The CDR3 protein is CASSYRRGLKQFF. The CDR3 nucleotides read TGTGCCAGCAGCTACCGACGGGGATTAAAGCAGTTCTTC.

The chain has TRBV2 and TRBJ2-4, with 11 bases matching TRBD1. In germline, CDR1 is SNHLY, CDR2 FYNNEI. V shed 4 bases and J 2 bases; nucleotides not matched to a gene: 1. This CDR3 contains 15 residues. CDR3 bases: TGTGCCAGCAGTGGGACAGGGGGCTCCAAAAACATTCAGTACTTC. Translating gives CASSGTGGSKNIQYF.

This clone was recorded a few times. This rearrangement joins TRBV24-1 to TRBJ1-2, with a weak D call TRBD1 (6 bases). From germline, CDR1 is KGHDR and CDR2 SFDVKD. The V gene lost 1 base and the J gene lost 8 bases, with 10 bases spanning the gap. There are 13 residues in the CDR3. The CDR3 sequence: CATSDFSGVGYTF. The CDR3 DNA is TGTGCCACCAGTGATTTTTCAGGGGTCGGCTACACCTTC.

The CDR3 coding sequence is TGTGCCAGCAGCCGGCCGACAGGGCCCACCACAGATACGCAGTATTTT. It is translated as CASSRPTGPTTDTQYF. The V and J genes are TRBV11-1 and TRBJ2-3, with TRBD1 matching over 7 bases. The germline V gene encodes CDR1 SGHAT and CDR2 FQDESV (reference sequence). The CDR3 totals 16 residues. Trimming removed 5 bases from V and 2 bases from J; junction bases left unmatched: 10.

This clone was picked up a small number of times. The chain couples TRBV7-9 to TRBJ1-6; 9 bases align to TRBD1. J gave up 9 bases and V 5 bases, and 11 bases lay outside the gene matches. The germline V gene has CDR1 SEHNR and CDR2 FQNEAQ (reference sequence). The CDR3 is made up of 16 amino acids. The DNA for the CDR3 is TGTGCCAGCAGCCCCGGGACAGGGAGAGGTAGTTCACCCCTCCACTTT. It encodes CASSPGTGRGSSPLHF.

The rearrangement uses TRBV7-2 and TRBJ1-1; 12 positions match TRBD1. V lost 4 bases to trimming and J lost 7 bases; unmatched junction nucleotides: 7. The germline V gene encodes CDR1 SGHTA and CDR2 FQGNSA. This CDR3 comprises 15 residues. In DNA form, the CDR3 reads TGTGCCAGCAGCTCGGGACAGGGGGCAGGAGTTGAAGCTTTCTTT. Protein: CASSSGQGAGVEAFF.

The V and J genes are TRBV15 and TRBJ2-6, with D perhaps TRBD2 (6 bases). Trimming stripped 3 bases from V and 0 bases from J, with 15 bases between. The CDR3 spans 18 residues. CDR1 is LNHNV and CDR2 is YYDKDF in the germline V gene (reference sequence). CDR3 residues: CATSSTGLRYSGANVLTF. CDR3 sequence (DNA): TGTGCCACCAGCAGCACGGGACTGCGCTACTCTGGGGCCAACGTCCTGACTTTC.

The CDR3 sequence: CASRSTGTDTQYF. The DNA for the CDR3 is TGTGCCAGCAGGTCGACTGGCACAGATACGCAGTATTTT. The chain couples TRBV7-3 to TRBJ2-3; D not certain. Germline V gene sequence: CDR1 SGHTA, CDR2 FQGTGA. The V and J ends lost 6 bases and 1 base respectively, with 8 bases between them. The CDR3 totals 13 residues.

CDR3 sequence reads: CASSLQSGGQGLLGTQYF. The CDR3 DNA reads as TGTGCCAGCAGCCTACAATCAGGCGGACAGGGGCTTTTAGGGACCCAGTACTTC. The chain has TRBV5-4 and TRBJ2-5; TRBD1 matches at 9 bases. Trimming removed 4 bases from V and 7 bases from J; junction bases left unmatched: 20. Germline lookup yields CDR1 SGHNT and CDR2 YYREEE (reference sequence). The CDR3 is made up of 18 amino acids.

This chain connects TRBV15 to TRBJ1-2; 10 nucleotides agree with TRBD1. CDR1 is LNHNV, CDR2 YYDKDF, per germline (reference sequence). The CDR3 runs to 13 residues. V lost 2 bases to trimming and J lost 12 bases; unmatched junction nucleotides: 6. In DNA, the CDR3 is TGTGCCACCAGCAGACCGGGACAGGGGCAGGACACCTTC. Translated: CATSRPGQGQDTF.

The CDR3 region is CASSLGDRTADTQYF. For the CDR3, the DNA is TGTGCCAGCAGCTTGGGGGACAGGACAGCAGATACGCAGTATTTT. V and J are TRBV5-4 and TRBJ2-3; 8 bases are shared with TRBD1. The CDR3 has 15 residues. The J segment lost 4 bases and the V segment lost 0 bases, leaving 4 bases of the junction unmatched. In germline, CDR1 is SGHNT, CDR2 YYREEE (reference sequence).

Here the CDR3 reads CTSSLPGTGGPNTGELFF. As DNA, the CDR3 is TGCACCAGCAGCCTCCCCGGGACAGGGGGCCCGAACACCGGGGAGCTGTTTTTT. V and J are TRBV1 and TRBJ2-2; no check of the table's D call, TRBD1, against the DNA was made. TRBV1 is a listed pseudogene. This CDR3 is built from 18 residues.

The chain recombines TRBV5-1 with TRBJ1-4, with 9 bases fitting TRBD1. The CDR3 is 16 amino acids. CDR1 and CDR2 from the germline V gene are SGHRS and YFSETQ. Trimming cost V 4 bases and J 7 bases; bases outside gene matches: 11. CDR3 DNA: TGCGCCAGCAGCCCACAGGGACAGGGAGAAGGTGAAAAACTGTTTTTT. Translated: CASSPQGQGEGEKLFF.

The V and J genes are TRBV30 and TRBJ1-4, with a tentative D call TRBD1 (5 bases). CDR1 is GTSNPN, CDR2 SVGIG, per germline (reference sequence). The V gene lost 2 bases and the J gene lost 6 bases, with 16 bases spanning the gap. The CDR3 has 15 amino acids. The CDR3 spells CAWSSLIRGYEKLFF. CDR3 DNA sequence: TGTGCCTGGAGTAGCCTAATCCGGGGGTATGAAAAACTGTTTTTT.

The CDR3 DNA reads TGTGCTAGTGGTAGAAGACAGGGCGCGGGTACGCAGTATTTT. Its protein is CASGRRQGAGTQYF. The gene calls are TRBV12-5 and TRBJ2-3; TRBD1 aligns across 7 bases. V lost 5 bases to trimming and J lost 8 bases; unmatched junction nucleotides: 10. Germline V gene lookup returns CDR1 LGHNT and CDR2 FRNRAP. The CDR3 totals 14 residues. Full variable domain (remainder filled in from reference TRBV12-5 and TRBJ2-3): DARVTQTPRHKVTEMGQEVTMRCQPILGHNTVFWYRQTMMQGLELLAYFRNRAPLDDSGMPKDRFSAEMPDATLATLKIQPSEPRDSAVYFCASGRRQGAGTQYFGPGTRLTVL.

The chain couples TRBV2 to TRBJ1-2; 11 positions match TRBD1. CDR1 is SNHLY, CDR2 FYNNEI, per germline. The CDR3 consists of 14 residues. The V gene end was trimmed by 5 bases and the J gene end by 6 bases; junction bases not matched to a gene: 5. The CDR3 bases are TGTGCCAGCAGTTGGGACAGGGGGTTCAATGGCTACACCTTC. Its translation is CASSWDRGFNGYTF. The whole variable domain, remainder taken from reference TRBV2 and TRBJ1-2, is EPEVTQTPSHQVTQMGQEVILRCVPISNHLYFYWYRQILGQKVEFLVSFYNNEISEKSEIFDDQFSVERPDGSNFTLKIRSTKLEDSAMYFCASSWDRGFNGYTFGSGTRLTVV.